This TCR beta chain was documented in a study of chronic HIV infection and antiretroviral therapy. This clonotype was detected only a few times. TCRdb called the 5' RACE reads again in MiXCR, with one record for every CDR3 protein. Counted here are approximately 30,000 distinct CDR3 sequences, about 9.6% occurring once; the ten biggest clones make up about 2.5%. The CDR3 is made up of 10 amino acids. V lost 5 bases, J lost 3 bases, and 5 bases lay in between. Germline CDR1 and CDR2: DFQATT and SNEGSKA (reference sequence). Sequences were obtained from peripheral blood. The TCR sequence derives from an adult who had HIV and had not received antiretroviral therapy, or was an uninfected healthy control (not recorded which). V gene TRBV20-1 combines with J gene TRBJ2-7; D remains unclear. As DNA, the CDR3 is TGCAGTGCTGGAAACTACGAGCAGTACTTC. Translating it yields CSAGNYEQYF.